This T cell receptor beta chain emerged from a study of cytomegalovirus exposure and HLA in healthy donors. As for the study in general: Out of about 410 genotyped donors, 81% belonged to the Caucasian-associated ancestry cluster.

Of note for this clone: Its antigen is unidentified.

60 Vbeta and 13 Jbeta primers were used in PCR. Measured with immunoSEQ multiplex PCR; TCRdb has only the in-frame clones, and not every one. The table has about 160,000 clones, about 72% seen once. The CDR3 extends over 16 amino acids. Germline-derived CDR1 and CDR2 are SEHNR and FQNEAQ (reference sequence). V shed 1 base and J shed 0 bases, with 13 bases lying between them. Findings and limits, study-wide: Most TCR sequences were rare, but some public TCRs occurred in many donors.

Samples came from healthy bone marrow donors. Sequenced material: PBMCs. V usage is TRBV7-9 and J usage is TRBJ2-7; tentative D call: TRBD1 (6 bases). The receptor was isolated from a man aged 60 to 75 in good health and CMV-seronegative. The CDR3 region is CASSLVLGQNSYEQYF. CDR3 sequence (DNA): TGTGCCAGCAGCTTAGTGCTAGGACAGAACTCCTACGAGCAGTACTTC.